Listed below are T cell receptor beta chains from one sample, sequenced in a study of neurological immune-mediated disorders. Each CDR3 protein is one row after TCRdb ran MiXCR on the 5' RACE reads. The sample lists about 95,000 distinct CDR3 sequences, around 3.3% seen once, with 6% in the top ten. What was sequenced was PBMCs. All receptors come from a woman between 18 and 29 years old with multiple sclerosis. Each CDR3 is given with its conserved first and last residue. The D gene is left open where the match is weak. Only part of the rows carry a size: once, few, many, or a class if the clone is expanded.

clone size	V gene	J gene	D gene	CDR3 DNA	CDR3 protein
many	TRBV6-5	TRBJ1-2	.	TGTGCCAGCAGTTACTCGAGTCTCACGACAGAGGGCTACACCTTC	CASSYSSLTTEGYTF
few	TRBV10-3	TRBJ2-3	TRBD1	TGTGCCATCAGTATCGGGACAGGGTTCACAGATACGCAGTATTTT	CAISIGTGFTDTQYF
many	TRBV9	TRBJ1-1	.	TGTGCCAGCAGCGTAGACGGGGACACCTATTTAGCGGCTGAAGCTTTCTTT	CASSVDGDTYLAAEAFF
many	TRBV5-6	TRBJ2-5	TRBD1	TGTGCCAGCAGCTTTGGAACAGGGGGGCAGGACCAGTACTTC	CASSFGTGGQDQYF
many	TRBV5-1	TRBJ2-1	TRBD1	TGCGCCAGCAGCTTCGGGACAGGGGGCAATGAGCAGTTCTTC	CASSFGTGGNEQFF
many	TRBV6-5	TRBJ1-1	.	TGTGCCAGCAGTCGGGGGCAGCTGAACACTGAAGCTTTCTTT	CASSRGQLNTEAFF
many	TRBV9	TRBJ2-3	TRBD2	TGTGCCAGCAGCCCCGGACTAGCGGACTCAGATACGCAGTATTTT	CASSPGLADSDTQYF
.	TRBV6-4	TRBJ2-2	.	TGTGCCAGCAGAACGGACCTAGATATCGGGGAGCTGTTTTTT	CASRTDLDIGELFF
many	TRBV19	TRBJ1-6	.	TGTGCCAGTAGTGTGGACGGAAAACGAAATTCACCCCTCCACTTT	CASSVDGKRNSPLHF
many	TRBV3-1	TRBJ2-7	TRBD1	TGTGCCAGCAGCCAGCAAAACAGGGGTGGCTACGAGCAGTACTTC	CASSQQNRGGYEQYF
many	TRBV5-5	TRBJ2-7	TRBD2	TGTGCCAGCAGCGCGGGACTAGCGTTCTCCTACGAGCAGTACTTC	CASSAGLAFSYEQYF
few	TRBV18	TRBJ1-2	TRBD1	TGTGCCAGCTCACCAACAGGGGAGGCTGGCTACACCTTC	CASSPTGEAGYTF
many	TRBV5-1	TRBJ1-1	.	TGCGCCAGCAGGAGCGGGTTCCTGGATTCTGAAGCTTTCTTT	CASRSGFLDSEAFF
many	TRBV10-3	TRBJ2-2	.	TGTGCCATCAGTGAGCCGGGACATGGGTCCTATAGACTGTCACTCTTGAACACCGGGGAGCTGTTTTTT	CAISEPGHGSYRLSLLNTGELFF
many	TRBV3-1	TRBJ2-1	.	TGTGCCAGCAGCCAAGATTTCCCCGGGGAATTGTCCAATGAGCAGTTCTTC	CASSQDFPGELSNEQFF
many	TRBV20-1	TRBJ2-1	.	TGCAGTGCTAGCCGTCCTGAAAAGGACAGCTCCGACAATGAGCAGTTCTTC	CSASRPEKDSSDNEQFF
many	TRBV7-9	TRBJ2-7	.	TGTGCCGGCACAACAGGGGAGGGAGAGCAGTACTTC	CAGTTGEGEQYF
many	TRBV7-2	TRBJ1-2	.	TGTGCCAGCAGCTTATACCGGGAAGCTAACTATGGCTACACCTTC	CASSLYREANYGYTF
many	TRBV4-1	TRBJ1-4	.	TGCGCCAGCAGCCAAGAAAGGGGGGCTGGAGATGAAAAACTGTTTTTT	CASSQERGAGDEKLFF
many	TRBV5-1	TRBJ2-1	TRBD1	TGCGCCAGCAGCTTGACAGGGGGCCTGCATTATGAGCAGTTCTTC	CASSLTGGLHYEQFF
.	TRBV5-5	TRBJ2-1	.	TGTGCCAGCAGCTCTCATCTCCGTTGGGAATACAATGAGCAGTTCTTC	CASSSHLRWEYNEQFF
few	TRBV6-1	TRBJ1-1	TRBD1	TGTGCCAGCAGTTTCCGGGACAGGCTTATCGGTAGGGCTGAAGCTTTCTTT	CASSFRDRLIGRAEAFF
many	TRBV5-1	TRBJ2-1	.	TGCGCCAGCTTTTCCTACAATGAGCAGTTCTTC	CASFSYNEQFF
many	TRBV7-9	TRBJ2-5	.	TGTGCCAGCAGCCAAGGGGACGAGACCCAGTACTTC	CASSQGDETQYF
many	TRBV6-5	TRBJ1-1	.	TGTGCCAGCAGTTACTCGCATACCATGAACACTGAAGCTTTCTTT	CASSYSHTMNTEAFF
many	TRBV27	TRBJ1-2	.	TGTGCCAGCAGTACTACAATAGACTATGGCTACACCTTC	CASSTTIDYGYTF
many	TRBV7-6	TRBJ1-1	.	TGTGCCAGCAGCTTCATGGGGGACACTGAAGCTTTCTTT	CASSFMGDTEAFF
many	TRBV7-8	TRBJ2-2	TRBD2	TGTGCCAGCAGCCTGGGACTAGCGGGAGGGCTCAACACCGGGGAGCTGTTTTTT	CASSLGLAGGLNTGELFF
many	TRBV7-2	TRBJ2-5	.	TGTGCCAGCCACTTTACGGGTTTTCAAGAGACCCAGTACTTC	CASHFTGFQETQYF
many	TRBV29-1	TRBJ1-4	.	TGCAGCGTTGAAGAAGTGCGGCCGCCCGCTAATGAAAAACTGTTTTTT	CSVEEVRPPANEKLFF
.	TRBV6-2/TRBV6-3	TRBJ2-1	.	TGTGCCAGCAGCAAGGATCCTGGGCTGTCGACACAGAATGAGCAGTTCTTC	CASSKDPGLSTQNEQFF
many	TRBV10-3	TRBJ2-7	.	TGTGCCATCAGTGCGGAGCGGTACGAGCAGTACTTC	CAISAERYEQYF
many	TRBV7-2	TRBJ2-1	.	TGTGCCAGCATGCCAAACTCCGGGACGCGGAATGAGCAGTTCTTC	CASMPNSGTRNEQFF
many	TRBV20-1	TRBJ2-3	.	TGCAGTGCCGGTGGGCATAGCACAGATACGCAGTATTTT	CSAGGHSTDTQYF
many	TRBV5-1	TRBJ1-1	.	TGCGCCAGCAGCTCTGAGCAGAACACTGAAGCTTTCTTT	CASSSEQNTEAFF
many	TRBV27	TRBJ1-6	.	TGTGCCAGCAGTTTCCCCCCCGGGTACAATTCACCCCTCCACTTT	CASSFPPGYNSPLHF
many	TRBV12-3/TRBV12-4	TRBJ2-5	TRBD1	TGTGCCAGCAGCCCCCTGGGACAGAGGGGGGAGACCCAGTACTTC	CASSPLGQRGETQYF